Listed below are T cell receptor beta chains from one sample, sequenced in a study of CD8+CD57+ T cells in acquired aplastic anemia. TCRdb reprocessed the reads with MiXCR, giving one entry per CDR3 protein. The sample has over 40,000 distinct CDR3 sequences, approximately 63% seen once. The sequenced sample consisted of sorted CD4+, CD8+, or CD8+CD57+ T cells (not recorded which) from PBMCs. The receptors derive from a human donor with aplastic anemia. CDR3s include the opening cysteine and the closing phenylalanine or tryptophan. The order of the fields is CDR3 protein, CDR3 DNA, clone size, D gene, V gene, J gene. D genes are given only for firm matches. Clone size appears in some rows only: once, few, many, or a class for an expanded clone.

CASSGQGYEQYF	TGTGCCAGCAGCGGACAGGGCTACGAGCAGTACTTC	-	TRBD1	TRBV7-9	TRBJ2-7
CASSLGWAGRGDNQPQHF	TGTGCCAGCAGCTTAGGGTGGGCAGGGAGAGGAGACAATCAGCCCCAGCATTTT	few	-	TRBV11-1	TRBJ1-5
CARVLGVQPQHF	TGTGCTAGAGTTTTAGGAGTTCAGCCCCAGCATTTT	-	-	TRBV28	TRBJ1-5
CSGGGEQFF	TGCAGCGGGGGGGGGGAGCAGTTCTTC	-	TRBD2	TRBV29-1	TRBJ2-1
CASSPGPLHEQYF	TGTGCCAGCAGCCCTGGGCCCTTACACGAGCAGTACTTC	few	-	TRBV14	TRBJ2-7
CASSLAGWETQYF	TGTGCCAGCAGCTTAGCTGGGTGGGAGACCCAGTACTTC	-	-	TRBV19	TRBJ2-5
CASSLMSGLAGELSYNEQFF	TGTGCCAGCAGCTTAATGTCTGGGCTAGCGGGGGAGCTATCCTACAATGAGCAGTTCTTC	many	TRBD2	TRBV7-3	TRBJ2-1
CASSEAWSKQPQHF	TGTGCCAGCAGTGAAGCTTGGTCAAAACAGCCCCAGCATTTT	once	-	TRBV6-1	TRBJ1-5
CASRGQPLDGYTF	TGTGCCAGCAGGGGACAGCCTCTTGATGGCTACACCTTC	-	TRBD1	TRBV2	TRBJ1-2
CASSFYRDQGYTEAFF	TGTGCCAGCAGCTTCTACCGCGACCAGGGGTACACTGAAGCTTTCTTT	many	-	TRBV7-9	TRBJ1-1
CSARAGQGRGYGYTF	TGCAGTGCTAGAGCAGGACAGGGAAGGGGCTATGGCTACACCTTC	-	TRBD1	TRBV20-1	TRBJ1-2
CATSTGGIVEQYF	TGTGCCACCAGCACCGGGGGGATAGTCGAGCAGTACTTC	-	TRBD2	TRBV15	TRBJ2-7
CASRGGPSYEQYF	TGTGCCAGCAGGGGGGGCCCTTCCTACGAGCAGTACTTC	-	-	TRBV11-2	TRBJ2-7
CASRRTGTLVSYNEQFF	TGTGCCAGCAGGAGGACAGGGACCCTGGTCTCCTACAATGAGCAGTTCTTC	-	TRBD1	TRBV2	TRBJ2-1
CASSQDHGLGELFF	TGCGCCAGCAGCCAAGACCACGGACTCGGGGAGCTGTTTTTT	-	-	TRBV4-1	TRBJ2-2
CSAGTGRETEAFF	TGCAGTGCCGGAACAGGGAGGGAGACTGAAGCTTTCTTT	many	-	TRBV20-1	TRBJ1-1
CATSTELERAGDTQYF	TGTGCCACCAGCACAGAGTTGGAGCGAGCGGGAGATACGCAGTATTTT	-	-	TRBV15	TRBJ2-3
CATSSLRETQCF	TGTGCCACCAGCAGCTTACGAGAGACCCAGTGCTTC	-	-	TRBV15	TRBJ2-5
CATSRVQLNSPLHF	TGTGCCACCAGCAGAGTACAGCTGAATTCACCCCTCCACTTT	-	-	TRBV15	TRBJ1-6
CASSLGRTGAGSPLHF	TGCGCCAGCAGCTTGGGAAGGACAGGGGCGGGTTCACCCCTCCACTTT	many	TRBD1	TRBV5-1	TRBJ1-6
CASSLSTGTYEQYF	TGCGCCAGCAGCTTGAGTACAGGGACCTACGAGCAGTACTTC	many	-	TRBV5-1	TRBJ2-7
CASSWGGGEVSEQYF	TGTGCCAGCAGTTGGGGCGGGGGAGAGGTATCCGAGCAGTACTTC	-	TRBD2	TRBV25-1	TRBJ2-7
CASSLSGGPQHF	TGTGCCAGCAGCTTATCGGGGGGGCCCCAGCATTTT	many	-	TRBV7-9	TRBJ1-5
CAISESIGAGADTQYF	TGTGCCATCAGTGAGTCAATAGGAGCGGGGGCAGATACGCAGTATTTT	-	TRBD2	TRBV10-3	TRBJ2-3
CATSPSGGAGKTQYF	TGTGCCACCAGCCCTAGCGGGGGGGCAGGGAAGACCCAGTACTTC	-	TRBD2	TRBV24-1	TRBJ2-5
CASSASGQFDEQYF	TGTGCCAGCAGTGCGTCGGGACAGTTCGACGAGCAGTACTTC	few	TRBD1	TRBV2	TRBJ2-7
CASSYDLLGEQFF	TGTGCCAGCAGCTACGACTTGCTAGGTGAGCAGTTCTTC	-	-	TRBV9	TRBJ2-1
CAHGGLAGTYEQYF	TGTGCTCACGGCGGACTAGCGGGAACCTACGAGCAGTACTTC	-	TRBD2	TRBV15	TRBJ2-7
CSAGRSNTEAFF	TGCAGCGCCGGAAGGTCGAACACTGAAGCTTTCTTT	-	-	TRBV29-1	TRBJ1-1
CASSLGGAGYGYTF	TGTGCCAGCAGTCTGGGGGGCGCGGGCTATGGCTACACCTTC	few	-	TRBV2	TRBJ1-2
CATSDGQSSYNEQFF	TGTGCCACCAGCGACGGACAGAGCTCCTACAATGAGCAGTTCTTC	-	-	TRBV15	TRBJ2-1
CATWPSGRNEQFF	TGTGCCACCTGGCCCAGCGGGAGAAATGAGCAGTTCTTC	-	TRBD2	TRBV15	TRBJ2-1
CASTLRGKRGYTF	TGTGCCAGTACCTTGCGGGGAAAGAGAGGCTACACCTTC	-	-	TRBV19	TRBJ1-2
CATNSFGGYNEQFF	TGTGCCACCAATAGCTTCGGCGGCTACAATGAGCAGTTCTTC	-	-	TRBV24-1	TRBJ2-1
CASSRTGDTEAFF	TGTGCCAGCAGCCGAACAGGGGACACTGAAGCTTTCTTT	many	TRBD1	TRBV5-4	TRBJ1-1
CSGGTTNTEAFF	TGCAGCGGAGGGACAACGAACACTGAAGCTTTCTTT	-	-	TRBV29-1	TRBJ1-1
CASSTGNYGYTF	TGTGCCAGTTCCACAGGGAACTATGGCTACACCTTC	-	-	TRBV9	TRBJ1-2
CASRTRGPGELYF	TGTGCCAGTAGGACTCGGGGCCCCGGGGAGCTGTACTTC	-	-	TRBV19	TRBJ2-7
CASSLAIGELFF	TGTGCCAGCAGCTTAGCGATCGGGGAGCTGTTTTTT	-	-	TRBV7-6	TRBJ2-2
CATSRVRGGNEQYF	TGTGCCACCAGCAGAGTACGGGGGGGCAACGAGCAGTACTTC	-	TRBD2	TRBV15	TRBJ2-7
CASSESRANTGELFF	TGCGCCAGCAGTGAGTCCAGGGCGAACACCGGGGAGCTGTTTTTT	many	-	TRBV10-1	TRBJ2-2
CATSRRQGGNYEQYF	TGTGCCACCAGCAGGAGACAGGGAGGAAACTACGAGCAGTACTTC	-	-	TRBV15	TRBJ2-7
CSAGTSGSYEQYF	TGCAGCGCTGGGACTAGCGGGAGCTACGAGCAGTACTTC	-	TRBD2	TRBV29-1	TRBJ2-7
CASSLGTSGSYEQYF	TGTGCCAGCAGCTTAGGGACTAGCGGTTCCTACGAGCAGTACTTC	-	TRBD2	TRBV13	TRBJ2-7
CSVAPTGYGYTF	TGCAGCGTTGCACCGACAGGCTATGGCTACACCTTC	-	-	TRBV29-1	TRBJ1-2
CASSEWEDRVGYTF	TGTGCCAGCAGTGAATGGGAGGACAGGGTGGGGTACACCTTC	-	TRBD1	TRBV25-1	TRBJ1-2
CASSLTGYPIETDEQYF	TGTGCCAGCAGCTTAACAGGGTACCCAATTGAGACCGACGAGCAGTACTTC	-	-	TRBV7-6	TRBJ2-7
CASSVESDGKSYEQYF	TGTGCCAGCAGCGTTGAGTCGGACGGAAAATCCTACGAGCAGTACTTC	-	-	TRBV9	TRBJ2-7
CSANVVAGYGYTF	TGCAGCGCCAATGTGGTGGCGGGCTATGGCTACACCTTC	-	-	TRBV29-1	TRBJ1-2
CSVGQPSADTQYF	TGCAGTGTCGGGCAGCCCTCGGCAGATACGCAGTATTTT	-	-	TRBV20-1	TRBJ2-3
CASSARQLNTEAFF	TGTGCCAGCAGCGCCAGACAGTTGAACACTGAAGCTTTCTTT	once	-	TRBV9	TRBJ1-1
CAISETGNSQPQHF	TGTGCCATCAGTGAGACAGGGAACAGTCAGCCCCAGCATTTT	-	-	TRBV10-3	TRBJ1-5
CASSLGPYYEQYF	TGTGCTAGCAGCTTGGGCCCCTACTACGAGCAGTACTTC	-	-	TRBV7-3	TRBJ2-7
CASSSGTGGGYTF	TGTGCCAGCAGCTCGGGGACAGGGGGCGGCTACACCTTC	-	TRBD1	TRBV11-2	TRBJ1-2
CASSLSASTKGNTIYF	TGTGCCAGCAGCTTGAGCGCGAGTACTAAGGGAAACACCATATATTTT	-	-	TRBV11-1	TRBJ1-3